This TCR beta chain was captured by sequencing in a study of cytomegalovirus exposure and HLA in healthy donors. The PCR was carried out with 60 Vbeta primers and 13 Jbeta primers. The table came from immunoSEQ multiplex PCR; TCRdb's copy has only in-frame clones and leaves some out. This table has about 210,000 clones, roughly 87% appearing once. General study results and limits: Later on, an analysis showed TCR association rates differing by HLA locus, with DRB1 the most and HLA-C the fewest. Researchers reported in a later analysis that common viral pathogens appeared linked to several top clusters. Associated with cytomegalovirus, according to the listing, were around 160 TCR beta chains. Confirmation was obtained in vitro that a few CMV-associated chains are specific for CMV antigens.

As concerns this clone: Antigen specificity is unknown.

The CDR3 totals 15 residues. V shed 2 bases and J shed 3 bases, with 13 bases lying between them. Germline V gives CDR1 KGHSH, CDR2 LQKENI. This clonotype originated in a man aged 35 to 55 in good health and CMV-seropositive. This chain joins TRBV18 and TRBJ1-2, with no clear D. The sample consisted of PBMCs. Written as DNA, the CDR3 is TGTGCCAGCTCACCAGACTCGGGTTTTGACTATGGCTACACCTTC. This codes for CASSPDSGFDYGYTF. The full variable domain, in which reference TRBV18 and TRBJ1-2 provide the parts outside the CDR3, is NAGVMQNPRHLVRRRGQEARLRCSPMKGHSHVYWYRQLPEEGLKFMVYLQKENIIDESGMPKERFSAEFPKEGPSILRIQQVVRGDSAAYFCASSPDSGFDYGYTFGSGTRLTVV.